The present entry profiles one T cell receptor (beta chain) with its context. Its antigen is currently unknown. The sample comes from a study of blood T cells in healthy people across ages. For the second PCR, which ran for roughly 7 to 11 cycles, a sample-barcoded 5' primer and a J-beta primer mix were used. CDR3-containing paired-end reads numbering at least 2.5 million came from each sample. MiXCR was run by TCRdb on the 5' RACE reads, yielding one entry per CDR3 protein. The table shows hundreds of thousands of distinct CDR3 sequences, with roughly 48% occurring only once. Notes on the study in general: Reliance upon unsorted PBMCs precluded definitive naive versus antigen-experienced comparison.

This sequence originates from a man aged 25-40 years in good health. The sample was blood.

CDR3: CASSQGRTAVCGYTF. The CDR3 DNA reads as TGCGCCAGCAGCCAGGGACGGACCGCGGTATGTGGCTACACCTTC. The chain uses TRBV5-1 and TRBJ1-2; tentatively, D is TRBD1 (5 bases). The CDR3 contains 15 residues. V was pared by 4 bases and J by 7 bases, with 20 bases between. Germline-derived CDR1 and CDR2 are SGHRS and YFSETQ.